These 19 T cell receptor beta chains originate from one sample sequenced in a study of early T cells in non-severe SARS-CoV-2 infection. In TCRdb, the 5' RACE reads were re-called with MiXCR into one record per CDR3 protein. The sample has fewer than 100,000 distinct CDR3 sequences, about 10% seen once. The sample comprised whole blood. These receptors all come from an adult who was a healthcare worker with PCR-confirmed SARS-CoV-2 infection or an uninfected control (not recorded which).

This clonotype was seen many times. The rearrangement links TRBV20-1 to TRBJ1-2; D is unresolved. Trimming removed 0 bases from V and 6 bases from J, with 14 bases in between. Germline CDR1 and CDR2: DFQATT and SNEGSKA (reference sequence). There are 14 residues in the CDR3. CDR3 nucleotides: TGCAGTGCTAGAGATCCGTCAAGGGAAAATGGCTACACCTTC. As protein: CSARDPSRENGYTF.

The chain carries TRBV11-3 and TRBJ2-5, with TRBD2 matching over 8 bases. Germline CDR1 reads SGHNT; CDR2 reads YENEEA. Unmatched junction bases numbered 5, after V lost 5 bases and J lost 3 bases. The CDR3 has 14 residues. CDR3 in DNA: TGTGCCAGCAGCGGAGCGGGAGACGAAGAGACCCAGTACTTC. This codes for CASSGAGDEETQYF.

This clonotype was observed many times. This chain uses TRBV20-1 with TRBJ2-1; 7 bases align to TRBD2. The CDR3 length is 16 residues. Germline CDR1 is DFQATT and CDR2 is SNEGSKA (reference sequence). Trimming cost V 0 bases and J 4 bases; bases outside gene matches: 9. The DNA for the CDR3 is TGCAGTGCTAGAGATCAGGCTAGCGGTTCGTACAATGAGCAGTTCTTC. Its protein is CSARDQASGSYNEQFF.

This clonotype was seen a single time. The rearrangement links TRBV10-1 to TRBJ2-3; unclear D gene. Germline lookup yields CDR1 WNHNN and CDR2 SYGVQD (reference sequence). The V end was cut by 2 bases, the J end by 0 bases, with 9 bases between. The CDR3 runs to 15 residues. Here the CDR3 DNA reads TGCGCCAGCAGTGAGGGGCCTATTAGCACAGATACGCAGTATTTT. It yields the protein CASSEGPISTDTQYF.

V is TRBV9 and J is TRBJ2-2, with D tentatively TRBD1 or TRBD2 (5 bases each). Germline CDR1 is SGDLS and CDR2 is YYNGEE. The V and J ends lost 3 bases and 1 base respectively, with 10 bases between them. There are 15 residues in the CDR3. This CDR3 is CASSGEGLNTGELFF. CDR3 DNA sequence: TGTGCCAGCAGCGGAGAGGGGCTGAACACCGGGGAGCTGTTTTTT. Complete variable domain (other parts from reference TRBV9 and TRBJ2-2): DSGVTQTPKHLITATGQRVTLRCSPRSGDLSVYWYQQSLDQGLQFLIQYYNGEERAKGNILERFSAQQFPDLHSELNLSSLELGDSALYFCASSGEGLNTGELFFGEGSRLTVL.

This clonotype was recorded many times. The V call is TRBV5-4, the J call TRBJ2-5, with a tentative D call TRBD1 (6 bases). V was pared by 4 bases and J by 5 bases, with 21 bases between. This CDR3 has 16 residues. From germline, CDR1 is SGHNT and CDR2 YYREEE (reference sequence). CDR3 in amino acids: CASSPLTGGPVETQYF. CDR3 nucleotide sequence: TGTGCCAGCAGCCCACTGACAGGCGGTCCGGTCGAGACCCAGTACTTC.

This clonotype was seen at least ten times. The chain is built from TRBV20-1 and TRBJ1-6; D remains ambiguous. The CDR3 length is 13 residues. CDR1 is DFQATT and CDR2 is SNEGSKA in the germline V gene (reference sequence). V lost 1 base, J lost 6 bases, and 7 bases lay in between. DNA of the CDR3: TGCAGTGCTAGAGGTGGCAGTAATTCACCCCTCCACTTT. It encodes CSARGGSNSPLHF.

This clonotype has at least ten counts. The rearrangement uses TRBV6-1 and TRBJ1-2, with D possibly matching TRBD1 (5 bases). The CDR3 sequence is 13 residues long. Trimming took off 2 bases at V and 11 bases at J, with 15 bases between the two ends. Germline V gene lookup returns CDR1 MNHNS and CDR2 SASEGT. Written as DNA, the CDR3 is TGTGCCAGCAGTGAAAGGAGGGGTTTGAGGTACACCTTC. Its protein is CASSERRGLRYTF.

The chain combines TRBV18 with TRBJ2-2; 9 nucleotides match TRBD2. The CDR3 extends over 18 amino acids. After removal of 1 base from V and 0 bases from J, the junction contained 6 bases not matched to a gene. In germline, CDR1 is KGHSH, CDR2 LQKENI. In nucleotides, the CDR3 is TGTGCCAGCTCACCACGGGTAGCGGGGGCCTCGAACACCGGGGAGCTGTTTTTT. It encodes CASSPRVAGASNTGELFF.

This clonotype came up once. This CDR3 reads CASSTGQGQETQYF. The DNA for the CDR3 is TGCGCCAGCAGCACAGGACAGGGTCAAGAGACCCAGTACTTC. This chain uses TRBV5-1 with TRBJ2-5; 8 bases are a match to TRBD1. With 4 bases clipped from V and 2 bases from J, the junction kept 4 bases outside the gene matches. The CDR3 is made up of 14 amino acids. The germline gives CDR1 SGHRS, CDR2 YFSETQ.

This clonotype was seen a few times. The chain employs TRBV7-9 and TRBJ2-7, with a possible D match to TRBD2 (6 bases). Trimming cost V 3 bases and J 2 bases, with 11 bases left between them. CDR3 size: 14 residues. Germline V gives CDR1 SEHNR, CDR2 FQNEAQ (reference sequence). The CDR3 coding sequence is TGTGCCAGCAGCTTTAGCGGTAGGGCCTACGAGCAGTACTTC. This encodes CASSFSGRAYEQYF.

This clonotype has just a few counts. V is TRBV29-1 and J is TRBJ2-7, with 8 bases fitting TRBD1. Germline CDR1 reads SQVTM; CDR2 reads ANQGSEA. The CDR3 is 13 residues long. V shed 7 bases and J 7 bases; nucleotides not matched to a gene: 12. CDR3 DNA sequence: TGCAGCGCAGGCTCCGGGACAGGCGGTGAGCAGTACTTC. Its protein product is CSAGSGTGGEQYF.

In its sample, this clonotype was seen many times. This rearrangement joins TRBV5-4 to TRBJ2-3; 9 bases line up with TRBD2. Germline V gives CDR1 SGHNT, CDR2 YYREEE (reference sequence). Trimming took 4 bases from V and 14 from J; bases not matched to a gene: 11. CDR3 length: 13 amino acids. The CDR3 DNA sequence: TGTGCCAGCAGCCCTACTGGCGGGGGGGATCCGTATTTT. Its protein is CASSPTGGGDPYF. The full variable domain, completed using reference TRBV5-4 and TRBJ2-3, is ETGVTQSPTHLIKTRGQQVTLRCSSQSGHNTVSWYQQALGQGPQFIFQYYREEENGRGNFPPRFSGLQFPNYSSELNVNALELDDSALYLCASSPTGGGDPYFGPGTRLTVL.

This clonotype was picked up many times. The V and J genes are TRBV5-1 and TRBJ1-1; 12 bases are shared with TRBD1. Germline loops: CDR1 SGHRS, CDR2 YFSETQ. With V trimmed by 4 bases and J by 8 bases, 9 bases remained unmatched. The CDR3 is 15 amino acids. CDR3 nucleotide sequence: TGCGCCAGCAGCAGCCGGGACAGGGGGCTTACGGAAGCTTTCTTT. Protein: CASSSRDRGLTEAFF.

This clonotype was seen ten or more times. This chain connects TRBV6-1 to TRBJ2-2; 10 bases line up with TRBD1. Germline V CDR1 and CDR2: MNHNS, SASEGT. CDR3 size: 16 residues. Losses at the gene ends were 6 bases for V and 0 bases for J; bases not matched to a gene: 4. CDR3 residues: CASRRDRGPNTGELFF. CDR3 DNA sequence: TGTGCCAGCAGACGGGACAGGGGTCCGAACACCGGGGAGCTGTTTTTT.

This clonotype has ten or more counts. The rearrangement links TRBV19 to TRBJ2-1, with 8 bases aligning to TRBD1. Germline values: CDR1 LNHDA, CDR2 SQIVND (reference sequence). V lost 6 bases and J lost 5; bases outside the gene matches: 9. This CDR3 comprises 15 residues. In nucleotides, the CDR3 is TGTGCCAGTAGCTCCACAGGGGGTCTTAACAATGAGCAGTTCTTC. Translated, it gives CASSSTGGLNNEQFF.

This clonotype was detected many times. The chain joins TRBV20-1 to TRBJ1-5; possibly TRBD1 for D (6 bases). The ends were cut back, 3 bases at V and 1 base at J, with 16 bases in the middle. The CDR3 is 16 amino acids. Germline CDR1 is DFQATT and CDR2 is SNEGSKA (reference sequence). The CDR3 DNA follows: TGCAGTGCTAGCGCTACAGGGAAAAGAAGCAATCAGCCCCAGCATTTT. This gives the protein CSASATGKRSNQPQHF.

This clonotype has just one count. The chain employs TRBV29-1 and TRBJ1-5; D not certain. From germline, CDR1 is SQVTM and CDR2 ANQGSEA. CDR3 length: 12 amino acids. Trimming shortened V by 5 bases and J by 0 bases, and 5 bases separated the two germline ends. For the CDR3, the DNA is TGCAGCGTTAGAGATAGCAATCAGCCCCAGCATTTT. This translates into CSVRDSNQPQHF. Based on the CDR3 plus reference TRBV29-1 and TRBJ1-5, the full variable domain is SAVISQKPSRDICQRGTSLTIQCQVDSQVTMMFWYRQQPGQSLTLIATANQGSEATYESGFVIDKFPISRPNLTFSTLTVSNMSPEDSSIYLCSVRDSNQPQHFGDGTRLSIL.

V is TRBV6-5 and J is TRBJ1-2, with 10 bases identical to TRBD1. V trimming: 5 bases; J trimming: 5 bases; junction bases outside the gene matches: 5. Germline loops: CDR1 MNHEY, CDR2 SVGAGI. The CDR3 totals 14 residues. The CDR3 here is CASSKTGGEYGYTF. The CDR3 bases are TGTGCCAGCAGTAAGACAGGGGGCGAATATGGCTACACCTTC.